This T cell receptor (beta chain) was observed in a study of vaccination effects on CD4 cells after COVID-19. Study-wide findings and caveats: Healthy vaccinees' vaccine-induced clones included only 1 of 255 cross-reacting with common cold coronaviruses. Marked clonal contraction was seen late after vaccination (in both infection- and vaccine-induced clones).

Expansion with viral peptide pools was applied to antigen-specific CD4+ T cells by the ViraFEST assay prior to sequencing. A roughly 10-day culture period preceded the isolation of CD4+ T cells. Testing of the vaccine recipients showed negative nucleocapsid antibodies and no prior SARS-CoV-2 infection. This clone appeared once. The antigen remains undetermined. Looked up from germline, CDR1 is SGDLS and CDR2 is YYNGEE. This CDR3 is 15 amino acids long. V shed 4 bases and J shed 2 bases, with 14 bases lying between them. The assay was immunoSEQ multiplex PCR, and TCRdb's table has in-frame clones only and misses some. The data show about 52,000 clones, just under 80% seen once.

The sequencing here drew on CD4+ T cells from PBMCs cultured with HCoV-OC43 spike peptides, taken before COVID-19 vaccination. Subset of the sample: HCoV-OC43 spike overlapping peptide pool stimulation. The rearrangement joins TRBV9 to TRBJ2-3; D unresolved. The clonotype originates from a human donor who received a COVID-19 vaccine. The CDR3 DNA reads as TGTGCCAGCAGCCCTTACCCTGGGATCACAGATACGCAGTATTTT. As protein: CASSPYPGITDTQYF.